This T cell receptor beta chain was sequenced in a study of blood T cell repertoires in COVID-19. Study as a whole: Sites across the United States, Italy and Spain contributed samples from acute and convalescent COVID-19. Nucleic acid was either cDNA or gDNA, and it came from T cells, B-cell-depleted T cells, or PBMCs.

This clone was recorded once. The protocol was immunoSEQ multiplex PCR, while the TCRdb copy is restricted to in-frame clones and leaves out a portion. Altogether about 100,000 clones are present, 85% being singletons, with the ten largest covering 13%. Germline V gene lookup returns CDR1 SGHVS and CDR2 FQNEAQ. Deletions cut 5 bases from V and 8 bases from J, with 12 bases between. The CDR3 runs 12 residues. The V gene is TRBV7-8, the J gene TRBJ1-2, with D uncertain. The TCR originated in a man aged 50 or older with active or convalescent COVID-19. The sequenced material came from peripheral blood. In nucleotides, the CDR3 is TGTGCCAGCAGCCGGGATGGTAGCGGCTACACCTTC. Protein: CASSRDGSGYTF.